Listed here is a single T cell receptor (beta chain). Its antigen remains unidentified. These data are taken from a study of cytomegalovirus exposure and HLA in healthy donors. PCR primers comprised 60 Vbeta and 13 Jbeta primers. The repertoire was sequenced with immunoSEQ multiplex PCR; TCRdb's copy has only in-frame clones and lacks some. Of 100,000 to 150,000 clones listed, approximately 84% are singletons. Whole-study results and caveats: The study recorded about 150 TCR beta chains that were cytomegalovirus-associated.

The sequence came from a middle-aged woman in good health and CMV-seronegative. Sequenced sample: PBMCs.

The CDR3: CASRPLGSGRAVHEQYF. The CDR3 DNA reads as TGTGCCAGCAGACCGCTGGGTAGCGGGAGGGCCGTCCACGAGCAGTACTTC. The chain recombines TRBV27 with TRBJ2-7; TRBD2 aligns across 11 bases. In germline, CDR1 is MNHEY, CDR2 SMNVEV (reference sequence). The CDR3 covers 17 residues. V lost 6 bases, J lost 5 bases, and 15 bases stayed unmatched.